These 14 T cell receptor beta chains originate from one sample sequenced in a study of T cell responses to AZD1222 COVID-19 vaccine. The table came from immunoSEQ multiplex PCR; TCRdb's copy has only in-frame clones and leaves some out. The sample comprises some 99,000 clones, about nine tenths of which are singletons, and 5% to 5.5% rests with the top ten. The sequencing here drew on peripheral blood, taken on day 0 of AZD1222 vaccination. The receptor set was obtained from an adult in good health.

The chain employs TRBV24-1 and TRBJ2-3; no definite D call. Germline CDR1 is KGHDR and CDR2 is SFDVKD. The CDR3 runs 13 residues. Trimming left V 3 bases short and J 4 bases short, with 7 bases between. The DNA for the CDR3 is TGTGCCACCAGTGATCCCCGGGCAGATACGCAGTATTTT. It specifies CATSDPRADTQYF.

The DNA of the CDR3 is TGTGCCAGCAGCAGACTGGACGGTACTACAGGATCACCCCTCCACTTT. It encodes CASSRLDGTTGSPLHF. The chain employs TRBV28 and TRBJ1-6, with D perhaps TRBD1 (5 bases). Germline V gives CDR1 MDHEN, CDR2 SYDVKM. The CDR3 is 16 residues long. Trimming cost V 6 bases and J 10 bases, with 22 bases left between them.

The V call is TRBV25-1, the J call TRBJ2-1; 10 positions agree with TRBD1. The CDR3 is made up of 16 amino acids. The germline gives CDR1 MGHDK, CDR2 SYGVNS. V was pared by 3 bases and J by 6 bases, with 8 bases of the junction left unmatched. DNA for the CDR3: TGTGCCAGCAGTGACCCGACAGGGGGCGTACGCAATGAGCAGTTCTTC. It is translated as CASSDPTGGVRNEQFF.

J is TRBJ1-6 and V is TRBV28, with D possibly matching TRBD1 (5 bases). CDR1 is MDHEN and CDR2 is SYDVKM in the germline V gene. CDR3 length equals 15 residues. Trimming shortened V by 3 bases and J by 7 bases, and 13 bases separated the two germline ends. The CDR3: CASSFRGSRNSPLHF. The CDR3 bases are TGTGCCAGCAGTTTCCGGGGGTCAAGGAATTCACCCCTCCACTTT.

The V gene is TRBV6-2 or TRBV6-3, the J gene TRBJ2-1; D unresolved. The CDR3 totals 19 residues. The germline V and J ends were trimmed by 0 bases and 0 bases, with 18 bases remaining between them. Per germline, CDR1 MNHEY and CDR2 SVGEGT. The CDR3 sequence is CASSYSIALGVRSYNEQFF. CDR3 nucleotides: TGTGCCAGCAGTTACTCGATAGCCCTCGGAGTTCGCTCCTACAATGAGCAGTTCTTC.

The V gene is TRBV27, the J gene TRBJ1-2, with unresolved D. Germline values: CDR1 MNHEY, CDR2 SMNVEV (reference sequence). The CDR3 runs 14 residues. With 5 bases removed from V and 2 bases from J, the gap between germline ends came to 12 bases. The CDR3 here is CASSPWVGNYGYTF. The CDR3 nucleotides are TGTGCCAGCAGTCCCTGGGTGGGGAACTATGGCTACACCTTC.

V is TRBV5-4 and J is TRBJ2-3; D might be TRBD1 (6 bases). The length of the CDR3 is 16 residues. Germline CDR1 reads SGHNT; CDR2 reads YYREEE (reference sequence). Trimming took off 4 bases at V and 2 bases at J, with 17 bases between the two ends. CDR3 nucleotide sequence: TGTGCCAGCAGCCAAACGTTGACAGGTGACACAGATACGCAGTATTTT. Its protein is CASSQTLTGDTDTQYF.

This clone was recorded a few times. The chain employs TRBV5-3 and TRBJ1-1; D gene ambiguous. TRBV5-3 is an ORF; its function is uncertain. This CDR3 region has 14 residues. Trimming pared 4 bases from V and 4 bases from J, leaving 14 bases between. As DNA, the CDR3 is TGTGCCAGAAGCCTTTCGAAGGCCCCCACTGAAGCTTTCTTT. Protein: CARSLSKAPTEAFF.

The CDR3 nucleotides are TGTGCCTGGAGTGTATCAGAAAAACTGTTTTTT. As protein: CAWSVSEKLFF. The V call is TRBV30, the J call TRBJ1-4; unclear D gene. CDR1 and CDR2 from the germline V gene are GTSNPN and SVGIG (reference sequence). This CDR3 contains 11 residues. V lost 0 bases and J lost 8, with 4 bases in between.

In its sample, this clone was seen once. The chain has TRBV2 and TRBJ2-5; TRBD1 aligns across 7 bases. The germline gives CDR1 SNHLY, CDR2 FYNNEI. There are 14 residues in the CDR3. Trimming removed 5 bases from V and 2 bases from J; junction bases left unmatched: 5. The CDR3 nucleotides are TGTGCCAGCAGTCTTGGGACAGCACAAGAGACCCAGTACTTC. Protein product: CASSLGTAQETQYF. The whole variable domain, remainder taken from reference TRBV2 and TRBJ2-5, is EPEVTQTPSHQVTQMGQEVILRCVPISNHLYFYWYRQILGQKVEFLVSFYNNEISEKSEIFDDQFSVERPDGSNFTLKIRSTKLEDSAMYFCASSLGTAQETQYFGPGTRLLVL.

This clone has just a few counts. V is TRBV6-2 or TRBV6-3 and J is TRBJ2-3, with 10 bases identical to TRBD2. The CDR3 contains 16 residues. Germline CDR1 is MNHEY and CDR2 is SVGEGT. With V trimmed by 0 bases and J by 4 bases, 4 bases remained unmatched. As DNA, the CDR3 is TGTGCCAGCAGTTACTCCGCAGCGGGAGGGCCAGATACGCAGTATTTT. Protein: CASSYSAAGGPDTQYF.

The rearrangement uses TRBV7-2 and TRBJ1-2; D ambiguous. The CDR3 is 15 amino acids. From germline, CDR1 is SGHTA and CDR2 FQGNSA. Trimming removed 8 bases at V and 6 bases at J, with 22 bases between. This CDR3 is CASRNPDAGSDGYTF. The CDR3 region has the DNA TGTGCCAGCCGAAACCCGGACGCTGGGTCAGATGGCTACACCTTC.

This clone was recorded at least ten times. The chain links TRBV3-1 (or the pseudogene TRBV3-2) to TRBJ2-4; no firm D call. The CDR3 has 19 amino acids. V shed 0 bases and J shed 0 bases, with 18 bases lying between them. From germline, CDR1 is LGHDT and CDR2 YNNKEL (reference sequence). CDR3 residues: CASSQDRAVFPVAKNIQYF. The CDR3 DNA reads as TGTGCCAGCAGCCAAGACCGGGCCGTCTTTCCCGTAGCCAAAAACATTCAGTACTTC.

J is TRBJ2-2 and V is TRBV7-8; D unclear. V lost 0 bases, J lost 4 bases, and 9 bases lay in between. This CDR3 comprises 15 residues. CDR1 is SGHVS and CDR2 is FQNEAQ in the germline V gene. As DNA, the CDR3 is TGTGCCAGCAGCTTAGCCCGACCCGTCACCGGGGAGCTGTTTTTT. Residues: CASSLARPVTGELFF. Filled out from reference TRBV7-8 and TRBJ2-2, the complete variable domain reads GAGVSQSPRYKVAKRGQDVALRCDPISGHVSLFWYQQALGQGPEFLTYFQNEAQLDKSGLPSDRFFAERPEGSVSTLKIQRTQQEDSAVYLCASSLARPVTGELFFGEGSRLTVL.